In its sample, the clone carrying this T cell receptor beta chain was seen a few times. What it binds is not known. Using its own MiXCR run on the reads, TCRdb lists one record per CDR3 protein. The sample includes hundreds of thousands of distinct CDR3 sequences, roughly 24% of them seen just once. The CDR3 consists of 14 residues. CDR1 is WSHSY, CDR2 SAAADI, per germline. J gave up 5 bases and V 10 bases, and 11 bases lay outside the gene matches. The entry originates in a study of T cell repertoires in cytomegalovirus infection. For the study at large: Public TCR beta signatures marked donors with CMV infection and the matching HLA.

The study, taken as a whole, reports: Identification of carriers of CMV plus the relevant HLA was achieved through cumulative public TCR beta family frequency. What dominated the ex vivo response were HLA-C-restricted CMV-specific TCR beta clonotypes.

The source material was CD8+ T cells from PBMCs. The clonotype originates from a human donor in good health (CMV status not recorded). Some clones in this sample may be carry-over from other donors' samples. The chain joins TRBV10-2 to TRBJ2-1; 7 bases agree with TRBD1. DNA of the CDR3: TGCGCCACCTTACCGGGACAGAGAAACAATGAGCAGTTCTTC. Its protein product is CATLPGQRNNEQFF.